Listed below are T cell receptor beta chains from one sample, sequenced in a study of CD8 T cells in ankylosing spondylitis. TCRdb re-called the 5' RACE reads through MiXCR, storing one row per CDR3 protein. The sample carries 350,000 to 550,000 distinct CDR3 sequences, roughly a quarter recorded once. The sequencing sample was made of blood, either unsorted or a sorted T cell fraction (not recorded which). These receptors all stem from a male donor with ankylosing spondylitis. The CDR3 runs from the conserved cysteine through the conserved F or W. Size values are once, few and many counts, or a class for expanded clones, and some rows have none.

v_call	clone_size	j_call	cdr3_aa
TRBV10-3	few	TRBJ1-1	CAISDSTGPNTEAFF
TRBV24-1	few	TRBJ2-7	CATSRVTGGLYF
TRBV12-3/TRBV12-4	few	TRBJ2-1	CASSPPGLIYNEQFF
TRBV6-1	few	TRBJ1-1	CASRKGGENTEAFF
TRBV27	few	TRBJ2-1	CASSAGTGNYNEQFF
TRBV19	few	TRBJ2-2	CASTGLRPGELFF
TRBV6-2/TRBV6-3	.	TRBJ2-2	CASIVGGTGELFF
TRBV12-3/TRBV12-4	.	TRBJ2-7	CASSPGQGGYEQYF
TRBV20-1	.	TRBJ2-3	CSASGPGTDTQYF
TRBV14	few	TRBJ2-3	CASSPLPGQGGGTDTQYF
TRBV20-1	.	TRBJ2-1	CSASARYRYNEQFF
TRBV12-3/TRBV12-4	few	TRBJ2-5	CASSGFGAGFSETQYF
TRBV6-1	few	TRBJ1-2	CASLKGVAGGTYGYTF
TRBV20-1	.	TRBJ1-1	CSAKGVERAFF
TRBV29-1	.	TRBJ2-1	CSVGKVGARDEQFF
TRBV5-1	.	TRBJ2-1	CASSATPGGLLRNNEQFF
TRBV24-1	few	TRBJ2-4	CATSDPGAKNIQYF
TRBV12-3/TRBV12-4	.	TRBJ2-5	CASSLSGRGGETQYF
TRBV29-1	few	TRBJ2-1	CSVGSGVYNEQFF
TRBV12-3/TRBV12-4	few	TRBJ2-3	CASRRDTDTQYF
TRBV5-6	.	TRBJ2-7	CASSLFDRLWEQYF
TRBV5-1	few	TRBJ1-5	CASSLDTGNQPQHF
TRBV5-4	.	TRBJ1-2	CASSFLTGSLGYTF
TRBV5-1	few	TRBJ2-1	CASSLAGGGLAGAYNEQFF
TRBV27	.	TRBJ2-1	CASSTPPYNEQFF
TRBV5-5	.	TRBJ1-1	CASSLVPFPNTEAFF
TRBV5-1	few	TRBJ2-1	CASSPQGPLDEQFF
TRBV5-6	few	TRBJ2-3	CASSWNLDSTDTQYF
TRBV7-2	.	TRBJ2-7	CASSFRAGRNYEQYF
TRBV29-1	.	TRBJ1-3	CSVESWAGIVF
TRBV7-9	few	TRBJ2-2	CASSRRDRGRPGELFF
TRBV7-9	few	TRBJ1-6	CASSLTGQGNSPLHF
TRBV7-8	.	TRBJ2-5	CATGTVETQYF
TRBV2	few	TRBJ2-1	CASSEGASSGAYNEQFF
TRBV3-1	.	TRBJ2-2	CASSQLGYDTGELFF
TRBV14	.	TRBJ2-1	CASSQAPGGLQFF
TRBV3-1	few	TRBJ2-7	CASSQDATGYEQYF
TRBV10-3	few	TRBJ2-1	CATTGQGEGGEQFF
TRBV2	.	TRBJ2-5	CASKVLQGGETQYF
TRBV7-6	.	TRBJ2-2	CASSPDPHDDGELFF
TRBV20-1	few	TRBJ2-3	CSAGPPGAGMWDTQYF
TRBV20-1	few	TRBJ2-3	CSAPGLGTDTQYF
TRBV5-1	few	TRBJ2-1	CASSLGSGSYEQFF
TRBV4-1	few	TRBJ1-5	CASSPLSFRTGFSNQPQHF
TRBV2	.	TRBJ1-1	CASTGDRGLVTEAFF
TRBV20-1	few	TRBJ1-3	CSARDRTGGGNTIYF
TRBV4-2	few	TRBJ2-7	CASSQDLASGEQYF
TRBV11-2	few	TRBJ1-6	CASSPRGLDNSPLHF
TRBV10-3	few	TRBJ1-4	CAISESDRGSLSQFF
TRBV5-6	many	TRBJ2-2	CASSLTGTTNTGELFF
TRBV20-1	few	TRBJ2-1	CSARGISKSGNYNEQFF
TRBV12-3/TRBV12-4	few	TRBJ2-5	CASSPYPAGLETQYF
TRBV10-3	few	TRBJ2-1	CAISELVDSQFF
TRBV5-4	few	TRBJ2-2	CASSETSGNTGELFF
TRBV12-3/TRBV12-4	few	TRBJ2-1	CASRRGADEQFF
TRBV5-1	.	TRBJ2-1	CASSLALAGFFSNEQFF